A single sample gave rise to the 14 T cell receptor beta chains below, sequenced in a study of cytomegalovirus exposure and HLA in healthy donors. Vbeta (60) and Jbeta (13) primers were used in the PCR. Some clones are missing from TCRdb's copy, which holds only in-frame ones; the method was immunoSEQ multiplex PCR. The table lists roughly 100,000 clones, 70% to 85% of them singletons. The sample taken for sequencing was PBMCs. Receptors were obtained from a human donor in good health.

V is TRBV4-2 and J is TRBJ1-5; D unresolved. Trimming pared 1 base from V and 8 bases from J, leaving 9 bases between. This CDR3 region has 13 residues. Germline V gene data show CDR1 as LGHNA and CDR2 as YNFKEQ. CDR3 DNA: TGTGCCAGCAGCCAAGCCCGGGATAAGCCCCAGCATTTT. Protein product: CASSQARDKPQHF.

This clone was seen only a few times. The chain uses TRBV5-1 and TRBJ2-7; 8 positions agree with TRBD2. This CDR3 is 15 amino acids long. J was trimmed by 4 bases and V by 0 bases; bases with no gene match: 6. The V gene's germline CDR1 is SGHRS and CDR2 YFSETQ. As DNA, the CDR3 is TGCGCCAGCAGCTTGGCCGGGGCTAGCGGGTACGAGCAGTACTTC. It codes for CASSLAGASGYEQYF.

This clone turned up a few times. This rearrangement joins TRBV4-1 to TRBJ1-1; 7 nucleotides align to TRBD1. This CDR3 region has 14 residues. V lost 0 bases to trimming and J lost 5 bases; unmatched junction nucleotides: 3. Germline CDR1 and CDR2: MGHRA and YSYEKL. The CDR3 nucleotides read TGCGCCAGCAGCCAAGATCAGGGGGAAACTGAAGCTTTCTTT. It specifies CASSQDQGETEAFF.

The gene calls are TRBV5-4 and TRBJ1-1, with 8 positions matching TRBD1. From germline, CDR1 is SGHNT and CDR2 YYREEE (reference sequence). The V segment lost 5 bases and the J segment 4 bases; nucleotides outside the gene matches: 10. This CDR3 is built from 15 residues. In DNA form, the CDR3 reads TGTGCCAGCAGAACGAACTCGGACAGGGTCACTGAAGCTTTCTTT. As protein: CASRTNSDRVTEAFF.

The chain combines TRBV7-9 with TRBJ2-7; D is possibly TRBD1 (5 bases). Trimming removed 11 bases at V and 5 bases at J, with 16 bases between. CDR3 length: 12 residues. Per germline, CDR1 SEHNR and CDR2 FQNEAQ (reference sequence). CDR3 region: CAHSRQGHEQYF. The CDR3 region has the DNA TGTGCCCACTCCCGCCAGGGCCACGAGCAGTACTTC.

The V and J genes are TRBV14 and TRBJ2-3; possible D gene TRBD2, 6 bases. CDR1 is SGHDN, CDR2 FVKESK, per germline. CDR3 length equals 15 residues. Trimming took off 0 bases at V and 2 bases at J, with 9 bases between the two ends. Written as DNA, the CDR3 is TGTGCCAGCAGCCAAGAACTAGCTATCACAGATACGCAGTATTTT. Its protein product is CASSQELAITDTQYF. Filled out from reference TRBV14 and TRBJ2-3, the complete variable domain reads EAGVTQFPSHSVIEKGQTVTLRCDPISGHDNLYWYRRVMGKEIKFLLHFVKESKQDESGMPNNRFLAERTGGTYSTLKVQPAELEDSGVYFCASSQELAITDTQYFGPGTRLTVL.

This clone has more than one count but fewer than ten. This chain uses TRBV6-5 with TRBJ2-7; 8 bases align to TRBD1. Losses at the gene ends were 2 bases for V and 0 bases for J; bases not matched to a gene: 3. Germline assignment: CDR1 MNHEY and CDR2 SVGAGI. The CDR3 is 15 amino acids. Here the CDR3 reads CASSYGDRSSYEQYF. The DNA for the CDR3 is TGTGCCAGCAGTTACGGGGACAGGTCCTCCTACGAGCAGTACTTC.

The chain recombines TRBV5-4 with TRBJ1-6, with D hard to call. V was cut by 1 base and J by 6 bases, with 11 bases left in between. Germline CDR1 SGHNT, CDR2 YYREEE (reference sequence). This CDR3 region has 15 residues. Here the CDR3 DNA reads TGTGCCAGCAGCTTGTCGGAGGTCGGTAATTCACCCCTCCACTTT. Amino acids: CASSLSEVGNSPLHF.

This clone was seen at least ten times. The chain uses TRBV19 and TRBJ2-2; D is undetermined. V was cut by 1 base and J by 14 bases, with 11 bases left in between. The germline V gene has CDR1 LNHDA and CDR2 SQIVND (reference sequence). The CDR3 is 12 residues long. CDR3 nucleotides: TGTGCCAGTAGTATAGGACTCGATCCACTGTTTTTT. Residues: CASSIGLDPLFF.

The chain couples TRBV5-1 to TRBJ1-1, with a tentative D call TRBD1 (5 bases). The CDR3 totals 13 residues. Germline CDR1 and CDR2: SGHRS and YFSETQ. The germline V and J ends were trimmed by 5 bases and 1 base, with 9 bases remaining between them. The CDR3 DNA is TGCGCCAGCAGTAACACAGGGAACACTGAAGCTTTCTTT. It codes for CASSNTGNTEAFF. Looking up the rest from reference TRBV5-1 and TRBJ1-1 gives the full variable domain: KAGVTQTPRYLIKTRGQQVTLSCSPISGHRSVSWYQQTPGQGLQFLFEYFSETQRNKGNFPGRFSGRQFSNSRSEMNVSTLELGDSALYLCASSNTGNTEAFFGQGTRLTVV.

V gene TRBV6-1 combines with J gene TRBJ2-2; 11 nucleotides agree with TRBD1. The germline gives CDR1 MNHNS, CDR2 SASEGT. This CDR3 spans 15 amino acids. Trimming took 6 bases from V and 4 from J; bases not matched to a gene: 4. CDR3 in DNA: TGTGCCAGCAGAGGGACAGGGGGGATCACCGGGGAGCTGTTTTTT. It encodes CASRGTGGITGELFF.

V is TRBV5-6 and J is TRBJ2-5; TRBD2 is a possible D gene (5 bases). The CDR3 runs 16 residues. V lost 2 bases and J 4 bases, leaving 18 bases between the germline ends. Germline V lookup: CDR1 SGHDT, CDR2 YYEEEE. This CDR3 is CASSFEGWSSRETQYF. The CDR3 nucleotides are TGTGCCAGCAGCTTTGAGGGCTGGAGTTCGAGAGAGACCCAGTACTTC.

The chain employs TRBV7-2 and TRBJ2-3; 9 bases are shared with TRBD1. Germline trimming cut 5 bases from V and 2 bases from J; bases unmatched to any gene: 5. The CDR3 length is 15 residues. The germline V gene encodes CDR1 SGHTA and CDR2 FQGNSA. This CDR3 is CASSPRTGVTDTQYF. CDR3 DNA: TGTGCCAGCAGCCCGCGGACAGGGGTCACAGATACGCAGTATTTT.

Turning to this clone: The sample holds other DNA sequences that translate to the same CDR3. The rearrangement uses TRBV14 and TRBJ1-1; no definite D call. CDR3 length: 13 residues. Germline V gives CDR1 SGHDN, CDR2 FVKESK. The ends were cut back, 0 bases at V and 1 base at J, with 3 bases in the middle. The CDR3 DNA reads TGTGCCAGCAGCCAAGACAGGAACACTGAAGCTTTCTTT. Translation gives CASSQDRNTEAFF.